The 28 T cell receptor beta chains below all came from one sample that was sequenced in a study of OX40 agonist ivuxolimab in advanced cancers. TCRdb's copy holds only in-frame clones and misses some; the assay was immunoSEQ multiplex PCR. This sample has tens of thousands of clones, with around 82% found just once. Here the sequenced sample was CD4+ or CD8+ T cells sorted from blood, taken in a trial of the OX40 agonist ivuxolimab. The receptors shown here come from an adult with an advanced solid tumor such as melanoma, head and neck, liver or kidney cancer.

This chain joins TRBV6-1 and TRBJ2-2; D remains ambiguous. The CDR3 is made up of 15 amino acids. V was cut by 6 bases and J by 1 base, with 12 bases left in between. The V gene's germline CDR1 is MNHNS and CDR2 SASEGT. The DNA for the CDR3 is TGTGCCAGCAGCCCACAGCCCTTGAACACCGGGGAGCTGTTTTTT. It specifies CASSPQPLNTGELFF.

The chain links TRBV11-2 to TRBJ1-1; D gene ambiguous. This CDR3 comprises 14 residues. Trimming pared 2 bases from V and 5 bases from J, leaving 12 bases between. Germline V lookup: CDR1 SGHAT, CDR2 FQNNGV. CDR3 in DNA: TGTGCCAGCAGCTTAAATGGAGGAGGAACTGAAGCTTTCTTT. Amino acid sequence: CASSLNGGGTEAFF.

This clone appeared a single time. The chain uses TRBV7-2 and TRBJ2-3, with TRBD2 matching over 16 bases. The V segment lost 3 bases and the J segment 2 bases; nucleotides outside the gene matches: 8. The germline CDR1 and CDR2 sequences are SGHTA and FQGNSA. The CDR3 length is 19 residues. The CDR3 is CASSFQGTSGGVYTDTQYF. The CDR3 bases are TGTGCCAGCAGCTTTCAAGGGACTAGCGGGGGGGTCTACACAGATACGCAGTATTTT.

The genes are TRBV6-1 and TRBJ1-5; 8 bases align to TRBD1. The length of the CDR3 is 14 residues. V lost 7 bases, J lost 3 bases, and 5 bases stayed unmatched. Germline V lookup: CDR1 MNHNS, CDR2 SASEGT. CDR3 sequence (DNA): TGTGCCAGCACCAGGGGGCAGGACAATCAGCCCCAGCATTTT. Its protein is CASTRGQDNQPQHF.

This clone qualifies as medium-sized. This sequence joins TRBV28 and TRBJ2-7; the D is unclear. Trimming pared 4 bases from V and 3 bases from J, leaving 10 bases between. There are 13 residues in the CDR3. The germline CDR1 and CDR2 sequences are MDHEN and SYDVKM. The CDR3 coding sequence is TGTGCCAGCAGTTCCCCTAACTACTACGAGCAGTACTTC. It specifies CASSSPNYYEQYF.

This clone showed up just a few times. The rearrangement uses TRBV7-6 and TRBJ1-5; D possibly corresponds to TRBD1 (6 bases). This CDR3 contains 14 residues. The V gene's germline CDR1 is SGHVS and CDR2 FNYEAQ. Trimming removed 5 bases from V and 3 bases from J, with 11 bases in between. Here the CDR3 DNA reads TGTGCCAGCAGCGGTCTGGGGGCCAATCAGCCCCAGCATTTT. Translated: CASSGLGANQPQHF.

The CDR3 coding sequence is TGTGCCAGCAGAAAACAACGGGACATGAACACTGAAGCTTTCTTT. It codes for CASRKQRDMNTEAFF. The rearrangement uses TRBV6-5 and TRBJ1-1; possible D gene TRBD1, 6 bases. The CDR3 length is 15 residues. Germline V gene sequence: CDR1 MNHEY, CDR2 SVGAGI. The ends were cut back, 6 bases at V and 0 bases at J, with 14 bases in the middle.

The chain couples TRBV7-3 to TRBJ1-6; 7 bases are shared with TRBD1. The CDR3 sequence is 14 residues long. The germline V gene has CDR1 SGHTA and CDR2 FQGTGA. Trimming took 6 bases from V and 7 from J; bases not matched to a gene: 6. CDR3 residues: CASRGPGQNSPLHF. In nucleotides, the CDR3 is TGTGCCAGCAGGGGGCCGGGACAGAATTCACCCCTCCACTTT.

This sequence joins TRBV29-1 and TRBJ2-7; no clear D gene. The germline V gene encodes CDR1 SQVTM and CDR2 ANQGSEA. The CDR3 spans 11 residues. V was pared by 6 bases and J by 7 bases, with 13 bases between. The CDR3 here is CSVEDRWEQYF. In DNA form, the CDR3 reads TGCAGCGTCGAGGACCGTTGGGAGCAGTACTTC.

This clone was observed once. V gene TRBV20-1 combines with J gene TRBJ2-7; no firm D call. This CDR3 contains 11 residues. In germline, CDR1 is DFQATT, CDR2 SNEGSKA (reference sequence). Deletions cut 3 bases from V and 4 bases from J, with 7 bases between. The CDR3 coding sequence is TGCAGTGCTAGGGGTAGTTACGAGCAGTACTTC. Translated: CSARGSYEQYF.

This clone was seen a handful of times. The chain couples TRBV7-9 to TRBJ1-1; D gene ambiguous. The CDR3 covers 12 residues. The V and J ends lost 1 base and 8 bases respectively, with 8 bases between them. The V gene's germline CDR1 is SEHNR and CDR2 FQNEAQ (reference sequence). CDR3 nucleotide sequence: TGTGCCAGCAGCTTAGTTATTTCAGAAGCTTTCTTT. It yields the protein CASSLVISEAFF.

The V call is TRBV6-5, the J call TRBJ2-7; 7 nucleotides agree with TRBD1. The V gene's germline CDR1 is MNHEY and CDR2 SVGAGI. V gave up 6 bases and J gave up 2 bases; unmatched junction bases: 7. The CDR3 is made up of 14 amino acids. Written as DNA, the CDR3 is TGTGCCAGCAGCGGACAGGCCAGCGCCTACGAGCAGTACTTC. As protein: CASSGQASAYEQYF.

This clone was recorded once. The genes are TRBV5-4 and TRBJ1-3; a weak D match, TRBD1 (6 bases). CDR1 and CDR2 from the germline V gene are SGHNT and YYREEE (reference sequence). The CDR3 runs to 12 residues. Trimming cost V 3 bases and J 9 bases, with 10 bases left between them. Here the CDR3 DNA reads TGTGCCAGCAGCTCACAGGGTGCCACCATATATTTT. This translates into CASSSQGATIYF.

The chain joins TRBV7-2 to TRBJ2-2; D gene ambiguous. Germline CDR1 reads SGHTA; CDR2 reads FQGNSA. Trimming removed 2 bases at V and 6 bases at J, with 7 bases between. The CDR3 is 13 amino acids. The CDR3 DNA reads as TGTGCCAGCAGCTTAACACCGCCCGGGGAGCTGTTTTTT. It codes for CASSLTPPGELFF.

The chain recombines TRBV18 with TRBJ2-2, with TRBD2 as a possible D gene (6 bases). CDR1 and CDR2 (germline): KGHSH, LQKENI. The V and J ends lost 5 bases and 3 bases respectively, with 10 bases between them. The CDR3 runs 14 residues. The CDR3 loop reads CASSAGGYTGELFF. CDR3 sequence (DNA): TGTGCCAGCTCAGCCGGGGGATACACCGGGGAGCTGTTTTTT. Full variable domain (remainder filled in from reference TRBV18 and TRBJ2-2): NAGVMQNPRHLVRRRGQEARLRCSPMKGHSHVYWYRQLPEEGLKFMVYLQKENIIDESGMPKERFSAEFPKEGPSILRIQQVVRGDSAAYFCASSAGGYTGELFFGEGSRLTVL.

The chain recombines TRBV7-6 with TRBJ2-3; D could derive from TRBD1 or TRBD2 (5 bases each). Looked up from germline, CDR1 is SGHVS and CDR2 is FNYEAQ. V was clipped by 6 bases and J by 8 bases, with 15 bases between them. CDR3 size: 13 residues. The CDR3 nucleotides are TGTGCCAGCAGTCAGGACTGGGGCAGTACGCAGTATTTT. It is translated as CASSQDWGSTQYF.

The chain recombines TRBV6-1 with TRBJ2-7; D may be TRBD1 (6 bases). V was cut by 11 bases and J by 0 bases, with 11 bases left in between. In germline, CDR1 is MNHNS, CDR2 SASEGT. This CDR3 has 12 amino acids. The CDR3 loop is CACNRVSYEQYF. In DNA, the CDR3 is TGTGCCTGTAACAGGGTCTCCTACGAGCAGTACTTC.

This clone was counted only a few times. This rearrangement joins TRBV6-5 to TRBJ1-3; D unclear. The CDR3 contains 15 residues. Trimming stripped 0 bases from V and 0 bases from J, with 6 bases between. The V gene's germline CDR1 is MNHEY and CDR2 SVGAGI. The CDR3 spells CASSYSRDSGNTIYF. As DNA, the CDR3 is TGTGCCAGCAGTTACTCACGGGACTCTGGAAACACCATATATTTT.

The chain couples TRBV5-1 to TRBJ1-2; D perhaps matches TRBD1 (5 bases). CDR1 is SGHRS and CDR2 is YFSETQ in the germline V gene. The CDR3 contains 14 residues. V shed 5 bases and J shed 7 bases, with 18 bases lying between them. CDR3 residues: CASSPQGVAGGYTF. The CDR3 bases are TGCGCCAGCAGTCCCCAGGGTGTGGCGGGTGGCTACACCTTC.

Of note for this clone: Germline is not matched at one junction end, which may reflect a read error. The chain employs TRBV7-7 and TRBJ2-1; D is possibly TRBD2 (6 bases). The CDR3 has 15 residues. The germline V gene encodes CDR1 SSHAT and CDR2 FNYEAQ (reference sequence). As DNA, the CDR3 is TGTGCTAGCAGCTTAATGCTGGGGGGATACAATGAGCAGTTCTTC. Amino acids: CASSLMLGGYNEQFF. Combining the CDR3 with reference TRBV7-7 and TRBJ2-1 gives the whole variable domain GAGVSQSPRYKVTKRGQDVTLRCDPISSHATLYWYQQALGQGPEFLTYFNYEAQPDKSGLPSDRFSAERPEGSISTLTIQRTEQRDSAMYRCASSLMLGGYNEQFFGPGTRLTVL.

The chain joins TRBV6-5 to TRBJ2-5; tentatively, D is TRBD2 (6 bases). The CDR3 covers 14 residues. Germline CDR1 reads MNHEY; CDR2 reads SVGAGI. The V and J ends lost 0 bases and 1 base respectively, with 6 bases between them. The CDR3 DNA sequence: TGTGCCAGCAGTTACTCGGGGGGCCAAGAGACCCAGTACTTC. Protein sequence: CASSYSGGQETQYF.

This chain uses TRBV27 with TRBJ1-5, with 7 positions matching TRBD1. J lost 3 bases, V lost 5 bases, and 10 bases had no gene match. Germline V lookup: CDR1 MNHEY, CDR2 SMNVEV (reference sequence). This CDR3 is 16 amino acids long. The CDR3 DNA reads as TGTGCCAGCAGTCTCAGACAGGGAATTCCCAATCAGCCCCAGCATTTT. Translation: CASSLRQGIPNQPQHF.

The rearrangement links TRBV7-2 to TRBJ2-4; D might be TRBD1 (8 bases). The CDR3 covers 17 residues. Trimming left V 2 bases short and J 0 bases short, with 14 bases between. Germline V gene data show CDR1 as SGHTA and CDR2 as FQGNSA. The CDR3 reads CASSLPQGGAAKNIQYF. In DNA form, the CDR3 reads TGTGCCAGCAGCTTACCACAGGGGGGGGCAGCCAAAAACATTCAGTACTTC.

The chain combines TRBV11-2 with TRBJ2-1, with TRBD1 matching 8 bases. The CDR3 extends over 16 amino acids. Trimming took 2 bases from V and 2 from J; bases not matched to a gene: 5. Germline lookup yields CDR1 SGHAT and CDR2 FQNNGV. The CDR3 DNA is TGTGCCAGCAGCTTACAGATGGACAGGGCCTACAATGAGCAGTTCTTC. Amino acid sequence: CASSLQMDRAYNEQFF.

The genes are TRBV2 and TRBJ2-7; D call uncertain. CDR1 and CDR2 (germline): SNHLY, FYNNEI. Trimming took off 4 bases at V and 6 bases at J, with 7 bases between the two ends. This CDR3 is built from 11 residues. The CDR3: CASSAWVEQYF. The CDR3 nucleotides read TGTGCCAGCAGTGCATGGGTCGAGCAGTACTTC.

The chain employs TRBV4-1 and TRBJ1-3, with D maybe TRBD1 (5 bases). CDR1 and CDR2 from the germline V gene are MGHRA and YSYEKL. Trimming took 4 bases from V and 0 from J, leaving 13 bases between them. CDR3 length: 16 residues. The CDR3 DNA reads as TGCGCCAGCAGCCTGGGGCCGCGTTACTCTGGAAACACCATATATTTT. It translates to CASSLGPRYSGNTIYF.

This chain links TRBV5-1 with TRBJ1-6, with D perhaps TRBD1 (5 bases). Trimming stripped 3 bases from V and 9 bases from J, with 10 bases between. CDR1 and CDR2 (germline): SGHRS, YFSETQ. This CDR3 region has 13 residues. The CDR3 bases are TGCGCCAGCAGCTCGGACAATCCTTCACCCCTCCACTTT. Translated, it gives CASSSDNPSPLHF.

The chain combines TRBV19 with TRBJ1-1; 10 bases fit TRBD1. The germline gives CDR1 LNHDA, CDR2 SQIVND (reference sequence). The CDR3 extends over 14 amino acids. V lost 6 bases and J lost 6; bases outside the gene matches: 7. The CDR3 reads CASRGQGKGAEAFF. CDR3 sequence (DNA): TGTGCCAGTAGGGGACAGGGGAAGGGGGCTGAAGCTTTCTTT.